This TCR beta chain was identified in a study of T-cell reconstitution after alpha-beta-depleted transplantation in children listed by TCRdb under 2016. Looking at the study overall: The study quantitatively tracked T-cell immune reconstitution after TCRalphabeta/CD19-depleted allogeneic hematopoietic cell transplantation in children using TCR repertoire profiling.

Concerning this clonotype itself: It has no known antigen specificity. No much larger clonotype is one base removed from it; base qualities were not supplied.

The library was generated by PCR. Sequencer: Illumina HiSeq 2500. To normalize quantification of the TCRbeta repertoire, the TCR libraries were built with molecular barcoding that relied on unique molecular identifiers. The public reads were quality trimmed at Q25 with fastp and then assembled into clones with MiXCR by TCRdb, keeping productive beta chains. For every CDR3 protein sequence, its rows merge into one entry that carries the most common genes and DNA. This sample comprises 200,000 to 250,000 distinct CDR3 sequences, approximately 6.3% of them detected only once. About 5.9% of the sample is in the top ten clones. The treatment or condition label here, explained by the study, means: allogeneic hematopoietic cell transplantation with graft depleted of TCRalphabeta T cells and CD19 B cells. Transplant recipients were children who received TCRalphabeta/CD19-depleted allogeneic hematopoietic cell grafts.

On the study overall, not on this receptor specifically: In some patients, the high TCRbeta diversity seen at day 60 was put down to recipient T cells and intrathymic progenitors that had survived conditioning. Over subsequent months, a decline in hyperexpanded clone frequencies was noted, and after one year, T-cell counts and TCRbeta diversity were mostly ascribed to newly produced T cells. The apparently early alphabetaT-cell count recovery about two months after transplant was reportedly dependent on only several hundred rapidly expanded clones derived from non-depleted graft cells.

Including cysteine and phenylalanine, the CDR3 has 17 amino acids. Only the CDR3 region is kept as DNA, spanning 51 bases read in frame from base 1. V trim: 1 base; J trim: 0 bases; unmatched bases: 9. Via the germline V gene, CDR1 is SGHRS and CDR2 YFSETQ. The sequencing used PBMCs, collected before TCRalphabeta/CD19-depleted stem cell transplant. This TCR came from a boy between 2 and 15 years old with acute lymphoblastic leukemia, due to receive a stem cell transplant. This chain joins TRBV5-1 to TRBJ2-7; 8 junctional bases match TRBD2. The DNA is as follows: TGCGCCAGCAGCTTGCTAATCGGGAGGGGGATCTCCTACGAGCAGTACTTC. Translated, this gives CASSLLIGRGISYEQYF. Beyond the CDR3, the reference TRBV5-1 and TRBJ2-7 genes provide the residues; the full variable domain reads: KAGVTQTPRYLIKTRGQQVTLSCSPISGHRSVSWYQQTPGQGLQFLFEYFSETQRNKGNFPGRFSGRQFSNSRSEMNVSTLELGDSALYLCASSLLIGRGISYEQYFGPGTRLTVT.